The source of this TCR beta chain is a study of OX40 agonist ivuxolimab in advanced cancers. With respect to the entire study: Ivuxolimab, which targeted the costimulatory receptor OX40 (CD134), was an agonistic, fully human IgG2 monoclonal antibody. Intravenous ivuxolimab was administered to patients every 2 weeks at six dose levels: 0.01, 0.1, 0.3, 1.5, 3 and 10 mg/kg. Of the 50 to 55 dose-escalation patients, hepatocellular carcinoma was present in about 20, melanoma in around 15, renal cell carcinoma in 9 and head and neck cancer in 9. In the dose-escalation cohort, roughly four fifths of patients were male, and the mean age was approximately 55 years, with a range of about 20 to 90. Prior anti-PD-1, anti-PD-L1 or anti-CTLA-4 therapy was permitted, and less than 45% of dose-escalation patients had received checkpoint inhibitors. Partial responses were achieved by three dose-escalation patients, of whom one had hepatocellular carcinoma and two had cutaneous melanoma. The point of sequencing TCRbeta in the periphery was to test whether ivuxolimab changed TCR sequence diversity and drove clonal T-cell expansion. The paper covers the monotherapy dose-escalation part of the phase I ivuxolimab trial, which included N of about 51 patients.

The trial excluded patients who had a history of autoimmune disease or who were on systemic immunosuppression. Peripheral blood for TCR sequencing was collected from all dose cohorts at baseline, on cycle 4 day 1, and on cycle 7 day 1. The samples were drawn from a first-in-human, open-label, multicenter phase I dose-escalation trial of ivuxolimab. Adults with locally advanced or metastatic melanoma, renal cell, hepatocellular, or head and neck squamous cell carcinoma were enrolled in the trial. Before TCR sequencing, CD4+ T cells and CD8+ T cells were sorted from peripheral blood as separate populations. For sequencing of the TCRbeta CDR3 region, genomic DNA was extracted from the sorted cells. TCRbeta CDR3 regions were sequenced using the immunoSEQ Assay. TCRdb's version of the immuneACCESS table is confined to in-frame rearrangements and falls short of the full clone set. An unresolved V gene accounts for under half of the shortfall where checked; the remainder is of unknown origin. For this sample there are about 73,000 clones; 80% to 90% appear just once. The ten largest account for about a tenth of the sample.

The count of this clone is one. No antigen is known for it. No qualities accompany the bases; no much larger clone lies one base away. The CDR3 contains 15 residues, cysteine and phenylalanine counted. Kept here is only the CDR3 DNA, which spans 45 bases and is read in frame from base 1. The germline V gene (reference sequence) supplies CDR1 MNHEY and CDR2 SMNVEV. V lost 0 bases and J lost 4 bases; the stretch between them is 10 bases long. The paper as a whole reports these results and caveats: In the 0.1-3.0 mg/kg groups, partial responders had among the lowest normalized peripheral clonal expansion, particularly in CD8+ T cells. At doses of 0.1 to 3.0 mg/kg, clonal expansion of both CD4+ and CD8+ blood T cells was observed from baseline to week 6. Low levels of normalized T-cell clonal expansion were also shown by some nonresponding patients. The antigen specificity of the clonally expanded peripheral T cells was not determined. After ivuxolimab, more expanded clones were found on average in CD8+ T cells than in CD4+ T cells.

The receptor chain draws on TRBV27 and TRBJ1-5, with TRBD1 perhaps the D gene, on 6 matching bases. Sequenced here: CD4+ or CD8+ T cells sorted from blood, sampled in a trial of the OX40 agonist ivuxolimab. The clonotype comes from an adult with an advanced solid tumor such as melanoma, head and neck, liver or kidney cancer. The nucleotide sequence reads TGTGCCAGCAGTTTATCCCGGACAGTAAATCAGCCCCAGCATTTT. This translates into CASSLSRTVNQPQHF.